The 22 T cell receptor beta chains given below trace back to one sample, sequenced in a study of shared clonotypes between healthy human individuals. The data were produced by immunoSEQ multiplex PCR, yet TCRdb's version contains in-frame clones alone and is incomplete. The sample consists of 600,000 to 750,000 clones, about 92% of them appearing once. Material for sequencing was memory CD8+ T cells from PBMCs. Subset of the sample: CD45RO+ cells pooled with CCR7-negative TemRA cells. The receptors here all came from a man between 18 and 29 years old in good health. Some clones in this sample may be carry-over from other donors' samples.

The chain is built from TRBV12-5 and TRBJ1-4; TRBD1 matches at 10 bases. The germline gives CDR1 LGHNT, CDR2 FRNRAP. The CDR3 loop spans 18 amino acids. With V trimmed by 6 bases and J by 0 bases, 10 bases remained unmatched. CDR3 nucleotide sequence: TGTGCTAGTGGCCCGAGGACAGGGGGAATCCCAACTAATGAAAAACTGTTTTTT. Translating gives CASGPRTGGIPTNEKLFF.

The gene calls are TRBV7-9 and TRBJ2-7; no definite D call. V dropped 1 base and J dropped 6 bases, with 13 bases sitting between them. The germline V gene encodes CDR1 SEHNR and CDR2 FQNEAQ (reference sequence). The CDR3 has 14 amino acids. The CDR3, as DNA: TGTGCCAGCAGCTTAGTGGGCCAGGCGTCCGAGCAGTACTTC. Residues: CASSLVGQASEQYF.

The chain employs TRBV30 and TRBJ2-1, with D perhaps TRBD1 or TRBD2 (5 bases each). The V and J ends lost 2 bases and 9 bases respectively, with 20 bases between them. CDR1 and CDR2 (germline): GTSNPN, SVGIG (reference sequence). The length of the CDR3 is 15 residues. The CDR3 loop is CAWSPTRGRVGEQFF. The CDR3 nucleotides are TGTGCCTGGAGTCCAACCCGGGGCAGGGTGGGTGAGCAGTTCTTC.

The DNA of the CDR3 is TGTGCCATCAGTGGCCGGGAGGGGTATGAGCAGTTCTTC. Protein product: CAISGREGYEQFF. The chain links TRBV10-3 to TRBJ2-1; 8 bases align to TRBD2. CDR1 and CDR2 from the germline V gene are ENHRY and SYGVKD. V shed 4 bases, J shed 8 bases, and the junction held 4 bases outside the gene matches. The CDR3 totals 13 residues.

This clone has only one observation. V gene TRBV13 combines with J gene TRBJ2-4; no definite D call. There are 14 residues in the CDR3. CDR1 and CDR2 (germline): PRHDT, FYEKMQ (reference sequence). V lost 5 bases to trimming and J lost 0 bases, with 8 bases between them. CDR3 region: CASSGLLAKNIQYF. The CDR3 bases are TGTGCCAGCAGCGGGCTTCTAGCCAAAAACATTCAGTACTTC.

The chain couples TRBV7-9 to TRBJ2-7, with D perhaps TRBD2 (7 bases). The germline V and J ends were trimmed by 4 bases and 2 bases, with 12 bases remaining between them. Germline lookup yields CDR1 SEHNR and CDR2 FQNEAQ (reference sequence). The CDR3 consists of 14 residues. CDR3 amino acids: CASSSPGGPYEQYF. CDR3 nucleotide sequence: TGTGCCAGCAGCTCACCCGGGGGGCCCTACGAGCAGTACTTC.

V usage is TRBV9 and J usage is TRBJ1-4; D not resolved. With 4 bases removed from V and 0 bases from J, the gap between germline ends came to 10 bases. The CDR3 sequence is 15 residues long. Germline V CDR1 and CDR2: SGDLS, YYNGEE. DNA for the CDR3: TGTGCCAGCAGCCCCTATTCGGCAACTAATGAAAAACTGTTTTTT. Translated, it gives CASSPYSATNEKLFF.

A few counts support this clone. The gene calls are TRBV5-5 and TRBJ1-1; D not certain. Germline CDR1 reads SGHKS; CDR2 reads YYEKEE (reference sequence). The CDR3 covers 14 residues. V was clipped by 1 base and J by 0 bases, with 7 bases between them. The CDR3 region is CASSLSALNTEAFF. The CDR3 DNA is TGTGCCAGCAGCTTGTCAGCTTTGAACACTGAAGCTTTCTTT.

V gene TRBV4-1 combines with J gene TRBJ1-5; TRBD1 matches 7 bases. The V gene end was trimmed by 1 base and the J gene end by 6 bases; junction bases not matched to a gene: 6. The CDR3 runs to 15 residues. Germline assignment: CDR1 MGHRA and CDR2 YSYEKL. This CDR3 is CASSQALTGVQPQHF. The CDR3 DNA sequence: TGCGCCAGCAGCCAAGCGTTAACAGGGGTTCAGCCCCAGCATTTT.

Notes on this clone: Other DNA sequences in the same sample also yield this CDR3. V and J are TRBV19 and TRBJ2-1; D remains unclear. Germline lookup yields CDR1 LNHDA and CDR2 SQIVND (reference sequence). V lost 2 bases, J lost 2 bases, and 1 base lay in between. This CDR3 is 12 amino acids long. The CDR3 is CASSITYNEQFF. The CDR3 coding sequence is TGTGCCAGTAGTATAACCTACAATGAGCAGTTCTTC. Using reference TRBV19 and TRBJ2-1 for the parts outside the CDR3, the full variable domain is DGGITQSPKYLFRKEGQNVTLSCEQNLNHDAMYWYRQDPGQGLRLIYYSQIVNDFQKGDIAEGYSVSREKKESFPLTVTSAQKNPTAFYLCASSITYNEQFFGPGTRLTVL.

V is TRBV28 and J is TRBJ2-1, with TRBD1 matching 7 bases. The V gene's germline CDR1 is MDHEN and CDR2 SYDVKM. The CDR3 consists of 16 residues. The junction had 12 bases not matched to a gene; V was cut back by 4 bases and J by 6 bases. The CDR3 loop is CASSWGSDRPSNEQFF. CDR3 DNA: TGTGCCAGCAGTTGGGGATCGGACAGGCCCTCCAATGAGCAGTTCTTC.

The rearrangement uses TRBV5-1 and TRBJ2-7; D remains unclear. V lost 0 bases to trimming and J lost 4 bases, with 8 bases between them. This CDR3 comprises 13 residues. Germline CDR1 SGHRS, CDR2 YFSETQ. The chain's CDR3 is CASSLGDKYEQYF. In DNA, the CDR3 is TGCGCCAGCAGCTTGGGTGACAAATACGAGCAGTACTTC. The entire variable domain, with the rest obtained from reference TRBV5-1 and TRBJ2-7, is as follows: KAGVTQTPRYLIKTRGQQVTLSCSPISGHRSVSWYQQTPGQGLQFLFEYFSETQRNKGNFPGRFSGRQFSNSRSEMNVSTLELGDSALYLCASSLGDKYEQYFGPGTRLTVT.

The chain carries TRBV9 and TRBJ1-3; TRBD1 aligns across 8 bases. V was pared by 5 bases and J by 4 bases, with 14 bases of the junction left unmatched. CDR3 length: 17 amino acids. Germline CDR1 SGDLS, CDR2 YYNGEE. CDR3 nucleotides: TGTGCCAGCAGTCCCTGGACAGGGCGGTCGGCCGGAAACACCATATATTTT. It translates to CASSPWTGRSAGNTIYF.

This rearrangement joins TRBV28 to TRBJ1-5, with 10 bases identical to TRBD1. The CDR3 consists of 16 residues. Trimming at V came to 0 bases and at J to 6 bases, leaving 5 bases not matched to a gene. Per germline, CDR1 MDHEN and CDR2 SYDVKM. The CDR3 DNA sequence: TGTGCCAGCAGTTTATGGAAGGGACAGGGGATTCAGCCCCAGCATTTT. Translated: CASSLWKGQGIQPQHF.

The chain joins TRBV27 to TRBJ1-1, with a weak D call TRBD1 (5 bases). CDR3 length: 15 amino acids. The germline gives CDR1 MNHEY, CDR2 SMNVEV (reference sequence). Trimming took off 0 bases at V and 1 base at J, with 9 bases between the two ends. The CDR3: CASSLSDTGNTEAFF. In nucleotides, the CDR3 is TGTGCCAGCAGTTTATCCGACACAGGGAACACTGAAGCTTTCTTT.

This sequence joins TRBV5-8 and TRBJ2-2; D is perhaps TRBD1 (6 bases). Germline V gives CDR1 SGHTS, CDR2 YDEGEE. V was pared by 4 bases and J by 6 bases, with 10 bases between. The CDR3 has 13 residues. Here the CDR3 reads CASSHRAAGELFF. CDR3 nucleotide sequence: TGTGCCAGCAGCCACAGGGCTGCCGGGGAGCTGTTTTTT.

This sequence joins TRBV29-1 and TRBJ2-7, with TRBD2 identical over 7 bases. The CDR3 extends over 13 amino acids. With V trimmed by 5 bases and J by 2 bases, 6 bases remained unmatched. In germline, CDR1 is SQVTM, CDR2 ANQGSEA. The CDR3 loop reads CSVRTSATYEQYF. The DNA of the CDR3 is TGCAGCGTTCGCACTAGCGCGACCTACGAGCAGTACTTC.

V usage is TRBV5-5 and J usage is TRBJ2-7; no clear D gene. The CDR3 is made up of 15 amino acids. CDR1 is SGHKS and CDR2 is YYEKEE in the germline V gene (reference sequence). Trimming pared 0 bases from V and 1 base from J, leaving 11 bases between. The CDR3 bases are TGTGCCAGCAGCTTGGAGGACGGATTGTCCTACGAGCAGTACTTC. It is translated as CASSLEDGLSYEQYF.

The chain couples TRBV11-2 to TRBJ2-1; D remains unclear. V lost 1 base and J 6 bases, leaving 4 bases between the germline ends. This CDR3 comprises 12 residues. Germline V CDR1 and CDR2: SGHAT, FQNNGV. The CDR3 reads CASSLVSNEQFF. Written as DNA, the CDR3 is TGTGCCAGCAGCTTAGTAAGCAATGAGCAGTTCTTC.

This clone showed up just once. V and J are TRBV15 and TRBJ1-3, with 7 positions matching TRBD1. The germline gives CDR1 LNHNV, CDR2 YYDKDF (reference sequence). This CDR3 spans 16 amino acids. The ends lost 0 bases at V and 3 bases at J; junction bases unmatched: 5. Written as DNA, the CDR3 is TGTGCCACCAGCAGAGAGAGGGGGCCGGTTGGAAACACCATATATTTT. Protein product: CATSRERGPVGNTIYF.

The chain uses TRBV27 and TRBJ2-2, with D possibly matching TRBD2 (6 bases). CDR1 and CDR2 from the germline V gene are MNHEY and SMNVEV (reference sequence). The CDR3 has 13 residues. The V end was cut by 3 bases, the J end by 6 bases, with 8 bases between. The CDR3 DNA sequence: TGTGCCAGCAGTTTTCGGGGGTCCGGGGAGCTGTTTTTT. Amino acids: CASSFRGSGELFF.

The chain employs TRBV27 and TRBJ2-5; D possibly corresponds to TRBD1 (6 bases). The CDR3 covers 13 residues. CDR1 MNHEY and CDR2 SMNVEV come from the germline V gene (reference sequence). Trimming left V 6 bases short and J 5 bases short, with 13 bases between. CDR3 in amino acids: CASRRTGWETQYF. The CDR3 coding sequence is TGTGCCAGCAGGCGAACAGGGTGGGAGACCCAGTACTTC.